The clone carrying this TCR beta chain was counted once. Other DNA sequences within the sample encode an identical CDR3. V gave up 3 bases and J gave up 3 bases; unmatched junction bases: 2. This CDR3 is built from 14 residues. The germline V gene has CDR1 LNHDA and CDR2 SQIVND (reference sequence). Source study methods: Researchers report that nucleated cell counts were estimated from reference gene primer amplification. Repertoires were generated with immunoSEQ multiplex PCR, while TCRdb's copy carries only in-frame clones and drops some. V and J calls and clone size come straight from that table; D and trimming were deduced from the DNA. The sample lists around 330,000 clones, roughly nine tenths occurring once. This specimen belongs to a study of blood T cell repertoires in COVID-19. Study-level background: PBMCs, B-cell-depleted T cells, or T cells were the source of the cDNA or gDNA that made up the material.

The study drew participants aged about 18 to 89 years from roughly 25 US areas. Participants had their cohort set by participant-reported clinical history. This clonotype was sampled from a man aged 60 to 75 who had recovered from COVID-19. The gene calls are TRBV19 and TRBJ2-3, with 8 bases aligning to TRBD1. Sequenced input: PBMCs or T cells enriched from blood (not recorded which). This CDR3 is CASSIRQGTDTQYF. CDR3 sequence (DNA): TGTGCCAGTAGTATCCGACAGGGGACAGATACGCAGTATTTT.